Sequencing of this T cell receptor (beta chain) was carried out in a study of T-cell memory formation after mild COVID-19. Study in general: The TCR clusters were mostly specific to one donor. Broader study findings: Day 15 to 85 contractors were CD4/CD8 balanced; later expanders leaned CD4+.

This CDR3 contains 15 residues. The V gene lost 0 bases and the J gene lost 7 bases, with 17 bases spanning the gap. Per germline, CDR1 SGHRS and CDR2 YFSETQ. In this sample, this clonotype turned up many times. Its antigen is not identified. TCRdb recomputed calls from the 5' RACE reads with MiXCR, one row per CDR3 protein. The repertoire holds about 260,000 distinct CDR3 sequences, around 15% seen once, with 22% in the top ten. Source material: PBMCs or a T cell subset sorted from them (not recorded which). This clonotype originated in a man between 18 and 29 years old who had mild COVID-19 (a few samples of this study predate the infection). Cell type and time point are not known. This chain connects TRBV5-1 to TRBJ2-7; possibly TRBD1 or TRBD2 for D (6 bases each). The CDR3 nucleotides are TGCGCCAGCAGCTTGGAGGGGGAGGCCCCACGGGAGCAGTACTTC. As protein: CASSLEGEAPREQYF.